This T cell receptor beta chain was obtained from a study of vaccination effects on CD4 cells after COVID-19. The V gene's germline CDR1 is LGHDT and CDR2 YNNKEL (reference sequence). Trimming cost V 6 bases and J 6 bases, with 14 bases left between them. This CDR3 contains 13 residues. The count of this clone is one. Its antigen is unknown. Using viral peptide pools, the ViraFEST assay grew out antigen-specific CD4+ T cells prior to sequencing. Scientists isolated CD4+ T cells after a roughly 9-day culture period ended. Negative nucleocapsid antibody tests before and after vaccination confirmed no previous SARS-CoV-2 infection. This table comes from immunoSEQ multiplex PCR, and its TCRdb copy is limited to in-frame clones, with some not included. Among 20,000 to 25,000 clones listed, around 62% were seen once.

V and J are TRBV3-1 (or the pseudogene TRBV3-2) and TRBJ1-1; TRBD1 is a possible D gene (5 bases). The TCR comes from a human donor who received a COVID-19 vaccine. The sequencing here drew on CD4+ T cells from PBMCs cultured with HCoV-NL63 spike peptides, taken before COVID-19 vaccination. CDR3 coding DNA: TGTGCCAGCAGGCTTTTTGGGGGGGCTGAAGCTTTCTTT. It codes for CASRLFGGAEAFF.